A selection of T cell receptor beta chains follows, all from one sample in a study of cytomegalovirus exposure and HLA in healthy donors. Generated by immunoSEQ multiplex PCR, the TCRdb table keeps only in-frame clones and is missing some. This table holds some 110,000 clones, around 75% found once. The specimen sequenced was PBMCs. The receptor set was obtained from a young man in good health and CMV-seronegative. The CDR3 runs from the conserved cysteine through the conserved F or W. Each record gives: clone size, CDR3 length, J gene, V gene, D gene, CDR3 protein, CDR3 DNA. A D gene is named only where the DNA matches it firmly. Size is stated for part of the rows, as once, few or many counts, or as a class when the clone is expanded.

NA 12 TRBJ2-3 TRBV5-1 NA CASRQDTDTQYF TGCGCCAGCAGACAGGACACAGATACGCAGTATTTT
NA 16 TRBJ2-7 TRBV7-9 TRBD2 CASSSPGTSVPYEQYF TGTGCCAGCAGCTCACCCGGGACTAGCGTCCCCTACGAGCAGTACTTC
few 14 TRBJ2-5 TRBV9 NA CASSVGPDQETQYF TGTGCCAGCAGCGTAGGGCCAGACCAAGAGACCCAGTACTTC
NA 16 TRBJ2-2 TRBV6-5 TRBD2 CASSYSGGLNTGELFF TGTGCCAGCAGTTACAGCGGGGGGTTGAACACCGGGGAGCTGTTTTTT
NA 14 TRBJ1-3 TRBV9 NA CASSASGSGNTIYF TGTGCCAGCAGCGCTAGCGGCTCTGGAAACACCATATATTTT
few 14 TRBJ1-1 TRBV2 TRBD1 CASSVRQGSTEAFF TGTGCCAGCAGTGTTCGACAGGGGAGCACTGAAGCTTTCTTT
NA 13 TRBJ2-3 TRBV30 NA CAWLLDSNDTQYF TGTGCCTGGTTACTTGACTCCAACGATACGCAGTATTTT
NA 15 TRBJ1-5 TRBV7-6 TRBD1 CASSAQGGAGQPQHF TGTGCCAGCAGCGCCCAGGGGGGCGCGGGTCAGCCCCAGCATTTT
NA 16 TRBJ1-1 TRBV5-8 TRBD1 CASSLEGAERNTEAFF TGTGCCAGCAGCTTGGAGGGGGCCGAGAGGAACACTGAAGCTTTCTTT
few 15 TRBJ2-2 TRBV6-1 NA CASIQQGIGTGELFF TGTGCCAGCATCCAGCAGGGGATAGGCACCGGGGAGCTGTTTTTT
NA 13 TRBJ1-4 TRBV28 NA CASSFVGVEKLFF TGTGCCAGCAGTTTCGTAGGGGTGGAAAAACTGTTTTTT
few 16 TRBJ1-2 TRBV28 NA CASSQGTGGGNYGYTF TGTGCCAGCAGTCAGGGAACGGGGGGAGGTAACTATGGCTACACCTTC
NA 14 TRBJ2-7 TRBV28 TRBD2 CASSRAGGVNEQYF TGTGCCAGCAGTCGAGCGGGAGGTGTGAACGAGCAGTACTTC
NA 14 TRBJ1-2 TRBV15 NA CATSFGPTNYGYTF TGTGCCACCAGCTTCGGTCCCACTAACTATGGCTACACCTTC
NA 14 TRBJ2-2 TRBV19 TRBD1 CASSKDRDTGELFF TGTGCCAGTAGTAAGGACAGGGACACCGGGGAGCTGTTTTTT
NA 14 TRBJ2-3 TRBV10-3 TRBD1 CAILDRGRTDTQYF TGTGCCATCCTAGACAGGGGCAGGACAGATACGCAGTATTTT
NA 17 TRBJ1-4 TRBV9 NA CASSVGKFDLENEKLFF TGTGCCAGCAGCGTTGGAAAATTTGACTTGGAAAATGAAAAACTGTTTTTT
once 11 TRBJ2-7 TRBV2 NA CASSLIYEQYF TGTGCCAGCAGCTTAATCTACGAGCAGTACTTC
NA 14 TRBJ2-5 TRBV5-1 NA CASSSLPGWETQYF TGCGCCAGCAGCTCACTTCCGGGTTGGGAGACCCAGTACTTC
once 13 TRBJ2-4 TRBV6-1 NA CATAGVGGDIQYF TGTGCCACCGCAGGGGTCGGAGGTGACATTCAGTACTTC
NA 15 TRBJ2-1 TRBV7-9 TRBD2 CASSLAGGLYNEQFF TGTGCCAGCAGCCTAGCGGGGGGGCTCTACAATGAGCAGTTCTTC
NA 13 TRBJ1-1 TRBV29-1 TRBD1 CSVEQGGNTEAFF TGCAGCGTCGAACAGGGGGGGAACACTGAAGCTTTCTTT
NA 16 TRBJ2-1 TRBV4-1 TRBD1 CASSQNQGAGQNEQFF TGCGCCAGCAGCCAAAATCAGGGGGCGGGCCAAAATGAGCAGTTCTTC
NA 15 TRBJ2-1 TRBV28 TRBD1 CASSGTDLNYNEQFF TGTGCCAGCAGCGGGACAGACCTCAACTACAATGAGCAGTTCTTC
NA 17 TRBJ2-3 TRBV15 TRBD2 CATSRAGSGASLNTQYF TGTGCCACCAGCAGAGCCGGGAGCGGGGCTAGCTTAAATACGCAGTATTTT
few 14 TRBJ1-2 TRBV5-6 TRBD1 CASSFRSGQGGYTF TGTGCCAGCAGCTTTAGATCGGGACAGGGGGGCTACACCTTC
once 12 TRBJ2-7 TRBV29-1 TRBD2 CSVGTSGDEQYF TGCAGCGTGGGTACTAGCGGAGACGAGCAGTACTTC
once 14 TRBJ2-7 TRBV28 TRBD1 CASSSRQGFYEQYF TGTGCCAGCAGTTCCCGACAGGGGTTCTACGAGCAGTACTTC
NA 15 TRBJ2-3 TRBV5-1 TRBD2 CASSLGLASTDTQYF TGCGCCAGCAGCTTGGGACTAGCTTCCACAGATACGCAGTATTTT
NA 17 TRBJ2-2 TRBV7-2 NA CASSSSRGQLNTGELFF TGTGCCAGCAGCTCAAGTCGAGGACAACTGAACACCGGGGAGCTGTTTTTT
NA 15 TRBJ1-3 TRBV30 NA CAWAAGSSSGNTIYF TGTGCCTGGGCAGCGGGATCGAGCTCTGGAAACACCATATATTTT
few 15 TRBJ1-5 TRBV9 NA CASSVDPFSNQPQHF TGTGCCAGCAGCGTAGATCCTTTTAGCAATCAGCCCCAGCATTTT
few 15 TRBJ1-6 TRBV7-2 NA CASSVNRVHNSPLHF TGTGCCAGCAGCGTGAACAGGGTTCATAATTCACCCCTCCACTTT
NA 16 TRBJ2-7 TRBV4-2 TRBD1 CASSQMSTGGSYEQYF TGTGCCAGCAGCCAGATGTCAACAGGGGGTTCCTACGAGCAGTACTTC
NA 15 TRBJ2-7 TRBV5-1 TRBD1 CASSWLGDRGHEQYF TGCGCCAGCAGCTGGCTTGGGGACAGGGGCCACGAGCAGTACTTC
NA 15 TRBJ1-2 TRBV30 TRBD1 CAWKVQGGQGYGYTF TGTGCCTGGAAGGTACAGGGGGGACAGGGATATGGCTACACCTTC
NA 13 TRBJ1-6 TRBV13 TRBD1 CATKGQGNSPLHF TGTGCCACCAAGGGACAGGGTAATTCACCCCTCCACTTT
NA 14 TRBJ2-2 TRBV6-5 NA CASSYGRGTGELFF TGTGCCAGCAGTTACGGTCGGGGGACCGGGGAGCTGTTTTTT
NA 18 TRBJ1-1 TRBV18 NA CASSPRSNLPILNTEAFF TGTGCCAGCTCACCGAGGTCGAACCTTCCCATTTTAAACACTGAAGCTTTCTTT
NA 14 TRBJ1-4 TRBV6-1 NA CASSPWERNEKLFF TGTGCCAGCAGCCCGTGGGAGAGAAATGAAAAACTGTTTTTT
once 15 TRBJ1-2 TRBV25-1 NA CASSEYLGGQNGYTF TGTGCCAGCAGTGAATATTTAGGCGGGCAGAATGGCTACACCTTC
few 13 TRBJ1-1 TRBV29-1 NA CSVEQGRGTEAFF TGCAGCGTTGAACAGGGTAGGGGCACTGAAGCTTTCTTT
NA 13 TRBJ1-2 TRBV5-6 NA CASTRTEGAGYTF TGTGCCAGCACACGGACGGAAGGGGCTGGCTACACCTTC
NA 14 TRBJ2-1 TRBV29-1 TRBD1 CSVGGTGKSDEQFF TGCAGCGTAGGTGGGACAGGGAAGAGCGATGAGCAGTTCTTC
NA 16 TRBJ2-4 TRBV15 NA CATSTDGGRTKNIQYF TGTGCCACCAGCACAGACGGGGGAAGAACCAAAAACATTCAGTACTTC
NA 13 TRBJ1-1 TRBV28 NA CATTQGVNTEAFF TGTGCCACTACACAAGGGGTGAACACTGAAGCTTTCTTT
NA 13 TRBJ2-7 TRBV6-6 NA CASSSVSSYEQYF TGTGCCAGCAGTTCCGTGTCCTCCTACGAGCAGTACTTC
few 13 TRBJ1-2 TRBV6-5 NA CASSGQLNYGYTF TGTGCCAGCAGCGGACAGCTGAACTATGGCTACACCTTC
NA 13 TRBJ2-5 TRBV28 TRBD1 CATRTGGSETQYF TGTGCCACCCGGACAGGGGGGAGTGAGACCCAGTACTTC
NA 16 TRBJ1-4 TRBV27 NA CASSKTLLSRGEKLFF TGTGCCAGCAGTAAAACTCTATTATCAAGGGGTGAAAAACTGTTTTTT
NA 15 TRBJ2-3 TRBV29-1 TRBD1 CSVGYRGVTTDTQYF TGCAGCGTAGGCTACAGGGGGGTGACCACAGATACGCAGTATTTT
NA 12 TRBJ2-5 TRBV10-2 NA CASQAPQETQYF TGCGCCAGCCAGGCGCCCCAAGAGACCCAGTACTTC
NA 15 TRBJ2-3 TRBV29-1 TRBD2 CSVPSGFSSTDTQYF TGCAGCGTTCCTAGCGGGTTTTCTAGCACAGATACGCAGTATTTT
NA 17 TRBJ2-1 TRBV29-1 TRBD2 CSVDPSGLAGGGNEQFF TGCAGCGTTGACCCGTCAGGGCTAGCGGGAGGGGGGAATGAGCAGTTCTTC
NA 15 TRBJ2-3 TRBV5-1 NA CASSSEGGVTDTQYF TGCGCCAGCAGCTCCGAGGGGGGGGTCACAGATACGCAGTATTTT